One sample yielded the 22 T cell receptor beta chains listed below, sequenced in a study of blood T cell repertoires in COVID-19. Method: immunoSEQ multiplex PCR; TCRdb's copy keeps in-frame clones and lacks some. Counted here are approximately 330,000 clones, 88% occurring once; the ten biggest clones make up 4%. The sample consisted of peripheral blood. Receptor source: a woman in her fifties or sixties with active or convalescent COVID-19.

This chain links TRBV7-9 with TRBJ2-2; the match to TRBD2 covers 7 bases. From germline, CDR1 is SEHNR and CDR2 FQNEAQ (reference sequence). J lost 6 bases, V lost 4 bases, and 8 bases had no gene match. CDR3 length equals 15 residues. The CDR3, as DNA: TGTGCCAGCAGCTACAAGGCCACTAGCGCCGGGGAGCTGTTTTTT. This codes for CASSYKATSAGELFF.

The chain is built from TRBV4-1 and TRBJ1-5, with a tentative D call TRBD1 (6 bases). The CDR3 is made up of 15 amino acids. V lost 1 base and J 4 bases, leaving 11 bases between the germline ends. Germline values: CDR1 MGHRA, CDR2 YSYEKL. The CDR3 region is CASSQVVQGNQPQHF. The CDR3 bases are TGCGCCAGCAGCCAAGTGGTCCAGGGGAATCAGCCCCAGCATTTT.

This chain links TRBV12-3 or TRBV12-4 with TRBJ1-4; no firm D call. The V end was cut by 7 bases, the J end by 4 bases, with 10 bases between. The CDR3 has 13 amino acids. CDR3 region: CASTGWSNEKLFF. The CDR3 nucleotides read TGTGCCAGCACCGGATGGAGTAATGAAAAACTGTTTTTT.

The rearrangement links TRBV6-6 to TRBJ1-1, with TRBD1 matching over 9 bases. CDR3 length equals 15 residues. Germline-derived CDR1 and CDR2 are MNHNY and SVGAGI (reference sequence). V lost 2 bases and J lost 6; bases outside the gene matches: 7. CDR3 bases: TGTGCCAGCAGTTACCCGGGACAGGGAAACCCTGAAGCTTTCTTT. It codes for CASSYPGQGNPEAFF.

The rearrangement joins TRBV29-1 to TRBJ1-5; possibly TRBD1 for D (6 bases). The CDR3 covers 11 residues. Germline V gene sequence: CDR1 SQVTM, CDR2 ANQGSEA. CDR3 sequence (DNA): TGCAGAGTACCCCAGGGGCAGCCCCAGCATTTT. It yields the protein CRVPQGQPQHF.

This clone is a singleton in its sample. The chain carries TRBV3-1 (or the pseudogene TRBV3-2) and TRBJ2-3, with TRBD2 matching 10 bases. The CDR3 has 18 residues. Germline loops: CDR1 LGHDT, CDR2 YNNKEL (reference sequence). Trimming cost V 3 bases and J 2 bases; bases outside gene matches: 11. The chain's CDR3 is CASSHFERGGRDTDTQYF. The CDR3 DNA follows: TGTGCCAGCAGCCATTTTGAGCGGGGGGGCCGTGACACAGATACGCAGTATTTT.

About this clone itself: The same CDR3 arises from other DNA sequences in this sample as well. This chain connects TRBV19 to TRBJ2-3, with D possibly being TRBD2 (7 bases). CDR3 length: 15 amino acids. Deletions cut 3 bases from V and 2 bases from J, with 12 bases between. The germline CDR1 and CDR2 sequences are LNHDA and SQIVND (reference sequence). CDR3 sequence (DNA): TGTGCCAGTAGTATTTCGGCGGGGGCCACAGATACGCAGTATTTT. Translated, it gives CASSISAGATDTQYF.

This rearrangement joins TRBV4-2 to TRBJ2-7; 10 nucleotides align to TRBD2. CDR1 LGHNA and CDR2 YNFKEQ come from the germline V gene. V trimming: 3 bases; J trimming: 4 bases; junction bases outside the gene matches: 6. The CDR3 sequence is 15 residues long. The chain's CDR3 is CASSQQLSGRYEQYF. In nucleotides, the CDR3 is TGTGCCAGCAGCCAGCAACTTAGCGGGAGGTACGAGCAGTACTTC.

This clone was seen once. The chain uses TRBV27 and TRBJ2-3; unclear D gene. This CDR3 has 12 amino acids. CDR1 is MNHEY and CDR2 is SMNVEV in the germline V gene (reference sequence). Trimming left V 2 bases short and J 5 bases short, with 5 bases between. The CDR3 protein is CASSLNRDTQYF. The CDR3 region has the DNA TGTGCCAGCAGTTTAAATAGAGATACGCAGTATTTT.

CDR3 in amino acids: CATSDSGRGETQYF. The CDR3 bases are TGTGCCACCAGTGATTCCGGCCGGGGAGAGACCCAGTACTTC. The genes are TRBV24-1 and TRBJ2-5; D may be TRBD2 (5 bases). The germline V gene has CDR1 KGHDR and CDR2 SFDVKD. V lost 2 bases, J lost 4 bases, and 10 bases lay in between. The CDR3 is made up of 14 amino acids.

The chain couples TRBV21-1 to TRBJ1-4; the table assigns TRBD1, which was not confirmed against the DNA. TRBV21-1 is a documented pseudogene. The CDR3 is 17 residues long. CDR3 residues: CASSKAGQDATNEKLFF. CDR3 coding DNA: TGTGCCAGCAGCAAAGCTGGACAAGACGCAACTAATGAAAAACTGTTTTTT.

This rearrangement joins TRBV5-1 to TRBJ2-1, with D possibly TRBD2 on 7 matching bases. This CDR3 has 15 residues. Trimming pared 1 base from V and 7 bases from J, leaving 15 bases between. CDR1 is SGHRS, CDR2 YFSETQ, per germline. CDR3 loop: CASSLRGGRGNEQFF. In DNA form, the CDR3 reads TGCGCCAGCAGCTTGCGCGGGGGCAGGGGAAATGAGCAGTTCTTC.

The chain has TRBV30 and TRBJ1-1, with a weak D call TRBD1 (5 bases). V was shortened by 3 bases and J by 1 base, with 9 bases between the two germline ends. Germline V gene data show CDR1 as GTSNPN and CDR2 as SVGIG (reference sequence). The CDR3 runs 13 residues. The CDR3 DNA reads TGTGCCTGGAGAATCGGACAGAACACTGAAGCTTTCTTT. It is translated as CAWRIGQNTEAFF.

The CDR3: CASSLNTGYQETQYF. The CDR3 DNA reads TGTGCCAGCAGCTTAAACACAGGTTATCAAGAGACCCAGTACTTC. The chain recombines TRBV7-3 with TRBJ2-5; tentatively, D is TRBD1 (5 bases). The CDR3 length is 15 residues. Trimming took off 1 base at V and 2 bases at J, with 11 bases between the two ends. Per the germline V gene, CDR1 is SGHTA and CDR2 is FQGTGA.

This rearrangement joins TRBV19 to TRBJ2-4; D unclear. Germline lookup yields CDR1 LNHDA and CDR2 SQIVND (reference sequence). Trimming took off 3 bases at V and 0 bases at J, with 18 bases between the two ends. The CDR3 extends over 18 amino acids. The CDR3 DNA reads TGTGCCAGTAGTATCCGGAGTGAAGGTCTGGGAGCCAAAAACATTCAGTACTTC. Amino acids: CASSIRSEGLGAKNIQYF.

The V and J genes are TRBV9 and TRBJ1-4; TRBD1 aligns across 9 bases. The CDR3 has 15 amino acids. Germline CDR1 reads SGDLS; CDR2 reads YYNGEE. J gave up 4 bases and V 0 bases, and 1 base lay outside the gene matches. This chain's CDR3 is CASSVGDRDNEKLFF. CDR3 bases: TGTGCCAGCAGCGTAGGGGACAGGGATAATGAAAAACTGTTTTTT.

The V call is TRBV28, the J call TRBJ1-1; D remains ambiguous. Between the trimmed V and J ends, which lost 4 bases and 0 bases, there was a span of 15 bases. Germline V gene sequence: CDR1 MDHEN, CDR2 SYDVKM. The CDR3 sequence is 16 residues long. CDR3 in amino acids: CASSSPREPMNTEAFF. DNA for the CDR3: TGTGCCAGCAGTTCCCCCCGGGAACCCATGAACACTGAAGCTTTCTTT.

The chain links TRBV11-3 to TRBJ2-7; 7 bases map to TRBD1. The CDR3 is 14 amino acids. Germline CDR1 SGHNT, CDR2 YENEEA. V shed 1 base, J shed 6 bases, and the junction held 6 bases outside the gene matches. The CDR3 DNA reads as TGTGCCAGCAGCTTAGGACAGGGTCGAAGCGAGCAGTACTTC. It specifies CASSLGQGRSEQYF.

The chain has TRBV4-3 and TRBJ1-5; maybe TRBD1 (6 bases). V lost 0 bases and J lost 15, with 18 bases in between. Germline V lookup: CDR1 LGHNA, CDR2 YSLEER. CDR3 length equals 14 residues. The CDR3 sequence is CASSQDSGGPVRHF. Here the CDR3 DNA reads TGCGCCAGCAGCCAAGATTCGGGGGGCCCGGTACGGCATTTT.

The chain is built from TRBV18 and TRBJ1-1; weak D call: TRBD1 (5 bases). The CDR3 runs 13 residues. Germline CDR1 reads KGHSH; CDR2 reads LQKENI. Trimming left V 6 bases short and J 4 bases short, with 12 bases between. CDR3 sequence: CASSQSGGTEAFF. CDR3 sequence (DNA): TGTGCCAGCTCCCAGTCCGGGGGCACTGAAGCTTTCTTT.

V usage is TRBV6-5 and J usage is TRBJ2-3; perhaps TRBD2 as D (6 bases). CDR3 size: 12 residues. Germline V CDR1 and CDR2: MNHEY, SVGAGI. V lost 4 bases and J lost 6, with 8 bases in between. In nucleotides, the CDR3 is TGTGCCAGCAGTTCAGGGAGGGATACGCAGTATTTT. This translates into CASSSGRDTQYF.

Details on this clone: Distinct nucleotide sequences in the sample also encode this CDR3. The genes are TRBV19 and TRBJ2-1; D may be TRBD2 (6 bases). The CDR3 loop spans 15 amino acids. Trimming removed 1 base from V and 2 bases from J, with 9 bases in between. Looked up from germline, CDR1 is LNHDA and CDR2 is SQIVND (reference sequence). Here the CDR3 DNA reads TGTGCCAGTAGTATAGGCGCGGGACCCTACAATGAGCAGTTCTTC. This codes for CASSIGAGPYNEQFF.